These 9 T cell receptor beta chains were all obtained from the same sample, sequenced in a study of response to subunit inactivated influenza vaccine. MiXCR was run by TCRdb on the RT-PCR reads, yielding one entry per CDR3 protein. This table holds 450,000 to 700,000 distinct CDR3 sequences, less than 15% found once. Source: PBMCs from blood, taken about 11 days after vaccination. Receptor source: a man in his fifties who received an inactivated influenza vaccine.

This clonotype was seen a few times. The rearrangement joins TRBV7-3 to TRBJ2-7; TRBD2 matches at 8 bases. J lost 4 bases, V lost 5 bases, and 10 bases had no gene match. Germline V CDR1 and CDR2: SGHTA, FQGTGA. The CDR3 has 15 residues. Here the CDR3 DNA reads TGTGCCAGCAGCACGTCGCGACTAGCGAGTTACGAGCAGTACTTC. This codes for CASSTSRLASYEQYF.

DNA of the CDR3: TGTGCCAGCAGTACAACACTAGCAGCCGGGGAGCTGTTTTTT. This translates into CASSTTLAAGELFF. The chain links TRBV28 to TRBJ2-2, with D maybe TRBD2 (6 bases). The V end was cut by 5 bases, the J end by 6 bases, with 13 bases between. The CDR3 runs to 14 residues. Germline V gene sequence: CDR1 MDHEN, CDR2 SYDVKM.

This clonotype was detected only a few times. A much more abundant neighbour one base away suggests this may be a read error. The CDR3 end shows no conserved phenylalanine or tryptophan, and so a read error is likely. J is TRBJ2-7 and V is TRBV5-6; maybe TRBD2 (5 bases). Trimming removed 0 bases at V and 3 bases at J, with 10 bases between. Germline V gene lookup returns CDR1 SGHDT and CDR2 YYEEEE. This CDR3 has 14 residues. The CDR3 protein is CASSLGGLNYEQYL. CDR3 DNA: TGTGCCAGCAGCTTGGGTGGACTCAACTACGAGCAGTACCTC.

This clonotype was seen a few times. The CDR3 sequence: CASSSPLSGGATGELFF. DNA of the CDR3: TGTGCCAGCAGCTCTCCACTTAGCGGGGGTGCCACCGGGGAGCTGTTTTTT. The chain links TRBV7-2 to TRBJ2-2, with 9 nucleotides matching TRBD2. The germline V gene has CDR1 SGHTA and CDR2 FQGNSA. CDR3 length: 17 amino acids. J lost 4 bases, V lost 4 bases, and 10 bases had no gene match.

The rearrangement uses TRBV7-9 and TRBJ2-4; TRBD2 matches 10 bases. Germline values: CDR1 SEHNR, CDR2 FQNEAQ (reference sequence). Trimming removed 5 bases from V and 2 bases from J; junction bases left unmatched: 6. The CDR3 contains 16 residues. The CDR3 region has the DNA TGTGCCAGCAGCCCTAGCGGGAGCAGGACCAAAAACATTCAGTACTTC. It yields the protein CASSPSGSRTKNIQYF.

This clonotype has more than one count but fewer than ten. The CDR3: CASIRTHTGEYTGELFF. CDR3 in DNA: TGTGCCAGTATTCGTACCCACACAGGGGAATACACCGGGGAGCTGTTTTTT. This chain connects TRBV19 to TRBJ2-2, with 7 bases identical to TRBD1. Germline V CDR1 and CDR2: LNHDA, SQIVND (reference sequence). V trimming: 7 bases; J trimming: 3 bases; junction bases outside the gene matches: 14. This CDR3 contains 17 residues.

This clonotype appeared a few times. The chain employs TRBV7-2 and TRBJ1-3; no clear D gene. This CDR3 has 13 amino acids. Germline lookup yields CDR1 SGHTA and CDR2 FQGNSA. V was trimmed by 4 bases and J by 2 bases, leaving 6 bases between them. The CDR3 here is CASSSTPGNTIYF. CDR3 nucleotides: TGTGCCAGCAGCTCAACTCCTGGAAACACCATATATTTT.

The chain has TRBV10-3 and TRBJ2-5; 10 positions match TRBD2. In germline, CDR1 is ENHRY, CDR2 SYGVKD. This CDR3 contains 14 residues. V trimming: 8 bases; J trimming: 5 bases; junction bases outside the gene matches: 8. The CDR3 sequence is CAIGTSVGRETQYF. CDR3 bases: TGTGCCATCGGGACTAGCGTGGGTCGGGAGACCCAGTACTTC.

The genes are TRBV6-2 or TRBV6-3 and TRBJ2-6, with D possibly matching TRBD1 (5 bases). The CDR3 loop spans 16 amino acids. V was cut by 0 bases and J by 0 bases, with 6 bases left in between. Germline V gene data show CDR1 as MNHEY and CDR2 as SVGEGT. CDR3 sequence: CASSYSRVSGANVLTF. In DNA form, the CDR3 reads TGTGCCAGCAGTTACTCCAGGGTCTCTGGGGCCAACGTCCTGACTTTC.